This TCR beta chain originates from a study of T cells in Graves' hyperthyroidism and ophthalmopathy. After removal of 6 bases from V and 6 bases from J, the junction contained 9 bases not matched to a gene. Germline assignment: CDR1 PRHDT and CDR2 FYEKMQ (reference sequence). The CDR3 extends over 14 amino acids. Uncontrolled infection, other autoimmune disease, pregnancy and lactation each barred patients from inclusion. Study outcomes and limitations: In the analysis, a 13 V-J model separated ophthalmopathy from stable hyperthyroidism. For ophthalmopathy, model prediction preceded onset by a median roughly 5.9 months.

Researchers amplified the TCR beta CDR3 regions from RNA transcripts. The TCR CDR3 was amplified in a first-round RT-PCR using the HTBI primer set. TCRdb ran MiXCR on the multiplex PCR reads and lists one entry per CDR3 protein. The table records more than 550,000 distinct CDR3 sequences, 17% of them present only once. The table lists this clonotype with a few counts. Its antigen remains unidentified. V usage is TRBV13 and J usage is TRBJ2-7; 9 bases match TRBD1. The specimen was blood. The source is a man aged 50-59 years with Graves' hyperthyroidism. This CDR3 is CASSSGTGRGEQYF. CDR3 DNA sequence: TGTGCCAGCAGTTCCGGGACAGGGCGAGGCGAGCAGTACTTC.